This T cell receptor (beta chain) was captured in a study of response to subunit inactivated influenza vaccine. Study outcomes and limitations: Every seasonal influenza vaccination brings in few new T cells, the authors suggested.

TCRdb re-derived calls from the RT-PCR reads in MiXCR, one entry per CDR3 protein. The table records about 190,000 distinct CDR3 sequences, 13% to 15% of them present only once. This clonotype was seen a few times. Its specificity is unknown. Germline CDR1 and CDR2: SNHLY and FYNNEI. This CDR3 is built from 15 residues. The V end was cut by 5 bases, the J end by 4 bases, with 14 bases between. The V call is TRBV2, the J call TRBJ2-2; the D gene could be TRBD1 or TRBD2 (5 bases each). This specimen consisted of CD8+ T cells sorted from PBMCs, obtained approximately 5 days after vaccination. The receptor was derived from a man aged 45-60 years who received an inactivated influenza vaccine. CDR3 nucleotide sequence: TGTGCCAGCAGTCCCCCCCCGGGGACCACCGGGGAGCTGTTTTTT. Amino acid sequence: CASSPPPGTTGELFF.